The clone carrying this T cell receptor (beta chain) was observed a few times. The CDR3 spans 11 residues. Trimming took 3 bases from V and 2 from J, leaving 4 bases between them. Germline CDR1 reads GTSNPN; CDR2 reads SVGIG (reference sequence). This record comes from a study of metastatic and nonmetastatic thyroid tumors. As for the study in general: It was across blood and tumor or nodule tissue from malignant and benign thyroid patients that repertoires were compared.

All patients were treatment-naive before thyroid surgery. Authors' methods: What underpinned the distant-metastasis classifier for papillary thyroid cancer was the set of CDR3 differences across clinicopathological groups. TCRdb re-called the PCR reads through MiXCR. Here the V and J calls rest on TCRdb's processing, not on the authors' analysis. The sample lists 30,000 to 40,000 clones; around a fifth were seen once. V and J are TRBV30 and TRBJ1-1; D is uncertain. The TCR originated in a female donor with papillary thyroid cancer or a benign thyroid nodule (not recorded which). Some clones in this sample may be carry-over from other donors' samples. Sequencing input: blood. CDR3 DNA sequence: TGTGCCTGGAGAAGCAACACTGAAGCTTTCTTT. Encoded protein: CAWRSNTEAFF.